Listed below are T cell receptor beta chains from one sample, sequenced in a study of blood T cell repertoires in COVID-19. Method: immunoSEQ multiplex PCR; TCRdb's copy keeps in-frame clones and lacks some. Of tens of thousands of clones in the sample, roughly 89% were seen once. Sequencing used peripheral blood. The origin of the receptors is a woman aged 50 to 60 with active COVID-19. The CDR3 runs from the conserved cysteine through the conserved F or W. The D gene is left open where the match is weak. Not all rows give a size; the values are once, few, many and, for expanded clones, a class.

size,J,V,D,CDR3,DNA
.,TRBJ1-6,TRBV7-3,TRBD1,CASSLDRSNSPLHF,TGTGCCAGCAGCCTGGACAGGAGTAATTCACCCCTCCACTTT
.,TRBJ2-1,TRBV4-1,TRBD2,CASSQVPRAGTEREGYNEQFF,TGCGCCAGCAGCCAAGTCCCCAGGGCCGGTACAGAGCGGGAGGGATACAATGAGCAGTTCTTC
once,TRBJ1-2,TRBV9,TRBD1,CASSKRTGGYTF,TGTGCCAGCAGCAAGCGGACAGGGGGCTACACCTTC
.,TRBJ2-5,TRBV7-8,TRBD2,CASSSPLTSGSGQETQYF,TGTGCCAGCAGCTCCCCACTGACTAGCGGGAGTGGCCAAGAGACCCAGTACTTC
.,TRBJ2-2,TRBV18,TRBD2,CASSPPLGSGLAGAGEDGELFF,TGTGCCAGCTCACCACCGCTCGGTAGTGGACTAGCGGGAGCTGGGGAGGACGGGGAGCTGTTTTTT
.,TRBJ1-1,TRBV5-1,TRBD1,CASSVGQGETEAFF,TGCGCCAGCAGCGTCGGACAGGGAGAGACTGAAGCTTTCTTT
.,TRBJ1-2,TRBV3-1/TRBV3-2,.,CASSQGMSGRVWHGYTF,TGTGCCAGCAGCCAAGGAATGTCTGGCAGGGTATGGCATGGCTACACCTTC
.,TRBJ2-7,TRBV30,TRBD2,CAWGLAVFGQYF,TGTGCCTGGGGGCTAGCGGTCTTCGGGCAGTACTTC
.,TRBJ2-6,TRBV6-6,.,CASSFDRGSGANVLTF,TGTGCCAGCAGTTTCGACCGAGGCTCTGGGGCCAACGTCCTGACTTTC
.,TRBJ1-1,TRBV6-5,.,CASSYGGGEGTEAFF,TGTGCCAGCAGTTACGGAGGAGGTGAGGGCACTGAAGCTTTCTTT
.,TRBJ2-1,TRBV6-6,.,CASGGTYNEQFF,TGTGCCAGCGGGGGGACCTACAATGAGCAGTTCTTC
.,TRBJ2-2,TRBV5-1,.,CASSLDRDNTGELFF,TGCGCCAGCAGCTTAGACAGAGACAACACCGGGGAGCTGTTTTTT
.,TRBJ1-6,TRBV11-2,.,CASSFTSGNNSPLHF,TGTGCCAGCAGCTTTACATCAGGGAACAATTCACCCCTCCACTTT
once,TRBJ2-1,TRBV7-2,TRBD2,CASSLGGGAGDYNEQFF,TGTGCCAGCAGCTTAGGCGGTGGAGCGGGAGATTACAATGAGCAGTTCTTC
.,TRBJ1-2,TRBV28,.,CASSFLRSNYGYTF,TGTGCCAGCAGTTTCTTGAGGTCCAACTATGGCTACACCTTC
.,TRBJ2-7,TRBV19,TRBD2,CASSSLAGAYEQYF,TGTGCCAGTAGTAGCCTAGCGGGAGCCTACGAGCAGTACTTC
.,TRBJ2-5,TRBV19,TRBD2,CASSPRLAGVETQYF,TGTGCCAGTAGTCCTAGACTAGCGGGAGTAGAGACCCAGTACTTC
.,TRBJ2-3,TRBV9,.,CASSVGASESTDTQYF,TGTGCCAGCAGCGTAGGTGCTAGCGAGTCCACAGATACGCAGTATTTT
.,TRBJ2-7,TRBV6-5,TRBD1,CASRATGTAPYEQYF,TGTGCCAGCAGGGCCACCGGGACAGCACCCTACGAGCAGTACTTC
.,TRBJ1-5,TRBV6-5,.,CASRPAGGNQPQHF,TGTGCCAGCCGTCCAGCGGGGGGCAATCAGCCCCAGCATTTT
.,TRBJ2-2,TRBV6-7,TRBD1,CASRAGTGGWVF,TGTGCCAGCAGAGCAGGGACAGGGGGCTGGGTTTTT
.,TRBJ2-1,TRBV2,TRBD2,CASTWGLAENEQFF,TGTGCCAGCACCTGGGGACTAGCGGAAAATGAGCAGTTCTTC
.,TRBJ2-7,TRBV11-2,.,CASSLAPTGRSSYEQYF,TGTGCCAGCAGCTTAGCCCCGACAGGTCGAAGCTCCTACGAGCAGTACTTC
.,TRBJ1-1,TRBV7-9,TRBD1,CASSSGTGSLKAFF,TGTGCCAGCAGCTCCGGGACAGGAAGCTTAAAAGCTTTCTTT
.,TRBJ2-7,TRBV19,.,CASSIASVGSSYEQYF,TGTGCCAGTAGTATAGCGTCGGTGGGCAGCTCCTACGAGCAGTACTTC
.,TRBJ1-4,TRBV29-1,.,CSVFSATNEKLFF,TGCAGCGTTTTCAGCGCAACTAATGAAAAACTGTTTTTT
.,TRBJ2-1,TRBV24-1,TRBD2,CATAPGLAGEGNEQFF,TGTGCCACCGCACCGGGACTAGCGGGAGAAGGGAATGAGCAGTTCTTC
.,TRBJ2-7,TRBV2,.,CASSEGFETGSSYEQYF,TGTGCCAGCAGTGAAGGCTTTGAGACGGGGAGCTCCTACGAGCAGTACTTC
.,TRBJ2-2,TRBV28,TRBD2,CASSFPGLAQNTGELFF,TGTGCCAGCAGTTTCCCTGGACTAGCGCAGAACACCGGGGAGCTGTTTTTT
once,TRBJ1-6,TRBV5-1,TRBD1,CASSLEQGYNSPLHF,TGCGCCAGCAGCTTGGAACAGGGGTATAATTCACCCCTCCACTTT
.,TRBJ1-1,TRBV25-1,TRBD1,CASSEYPPTGSTTEAFF,TGTGCCAGCAGTGAATATCCCCCGACAGGGTCAACCACTGAAGCTTTCTTT
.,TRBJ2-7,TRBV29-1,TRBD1,CSVQSPGQRLSYEQYF,TGCAGCGTCCAATCACCGGGACAGCGCCTCTCCTACGAGCAGTACTTC
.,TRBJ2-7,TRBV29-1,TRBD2,CSVSRGDEQYF,TGCAGCGTTAGCCGGGGGGACGAGCAGTACTTC
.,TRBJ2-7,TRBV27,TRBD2,CASSLENWREHSYEQYF,TGTGCCAGCAGTTTGGAGAACTGGCGGGAGCACTCCTACGAGCAGTACTTC
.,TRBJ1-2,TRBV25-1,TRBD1,CASSDLGQGKVYGYTF,TGTGCCAGCAGTGATTTGGGACAGGGAAAGGTCTATGGCTACACCTTC
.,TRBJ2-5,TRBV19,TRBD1,CASSSWTGGQTQYF,TGTGCCAGTAGTAGCTGGACAGGGGGACAGACCCAGTACTTC
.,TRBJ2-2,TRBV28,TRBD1,CASSSGQGGTGELFF,TGTGCCAGCAGTTCAGGACAGGGTGGTACCGGGGAGCTGTTTTTT
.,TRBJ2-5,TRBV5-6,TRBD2,CASSSNGLVETQYF,TGTGCCAGCAGCTCCAATGGACTAGTAGAGACCCAGTACTTC
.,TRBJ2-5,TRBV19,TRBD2,CASSIGLAGAETQYF,TGTGCCAGTAGTATAGGACTAGCGGGAGCGGAGACCCAGTACTTC
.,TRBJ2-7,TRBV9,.,CASSAGEASYEQYF,TGTGCCAGCAGCGCGGGGGAGGCCTCCTACGAGCAGTACTTC
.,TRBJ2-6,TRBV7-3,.,CASSLEGFGSGANVLTF,TGTGCCAGCAGCTTGGAGGGGTTCGGCTCCGGGGCCAACGTCCTGACTTTC
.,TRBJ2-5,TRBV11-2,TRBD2,CASSASGKKETQYF,TGTGCCAGCAGCGCTAGCGGGAAGAAAGAGACCCAGTACTTC
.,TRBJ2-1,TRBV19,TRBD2,CASSIASGVVLGNEQFF,TGTGCCAGTAGTATAGCTAGCGGGGTCGTCCTGGGCAATGAGCAGTTCTTC
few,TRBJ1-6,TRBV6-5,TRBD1,CASRPVGTGVSPLHF,TGTGCCAGCAGACCCGTAGGGACAGGGGTTTCACCCCTCCACTTT
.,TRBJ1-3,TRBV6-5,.,CASSTGRSSGNTIYF,TGTGCCAGCAGCACAGGACGGAGCTCTGGAAACACCATATATTTT